This note documents a single T cell receptor (beta chain) sequence. The record originates from a study of CDR3 diversity in severe acne. TCRdb re-derived calls from the PCR reads in MiXCR, one entry per CDR3 protein. The data show over 70,000 distinct CDR3 sequences, with under 60% seen just once and more than 13% held by the top ten. V was clipped by 2 bases and J by 8 bases; unmatched bases: 11. The V gene's germline CDR1 is GTSNPN and CDR2 SVGIG (reference sequence). This CDR3 has 15 residues. This TCR was sampled from a male donor in good health, without acne. The V gene is TRBV30, the J gene TRBJ2-1, with 8 positions matching TRBD1. The source material was blood. The CDR3 sequence: CAWSLARGRADEQFF. The CDR3 DNA is TGTGCCTGGAGTCTCGCCAGGGGGCGAGCGGATGAGCAGTTCTTC.